This paragraph reports one T cell receptor (beta chain). This specimen comes from a study of spatial heterogeneity in lung cancer. TCRdb itself ran the 5' RACE reads through MiXCR, one entry per CDR3 protein. This sample has tens of thousands of distinct CDR3 sequences, with 8% to 9% found just once. Time point of the sample: sample taken at primary tumor resection. From tumor, nontumor lung or frozen PBMC, whole RNA was taken unsorted for sequencing. Trimming took 6 bases from V and 7 from J; bases not matched to a gene: 7. Germline V gene data show CDR1 as MDHEN and CDR2 as SYDVKM. The CDR3 loop spans 15 amino acids.

The sequenced sample was PBMCs, obtained at surgery. The gene calls are TRBV28 and TRBJ1-6; 9 bases fit TRBD1. The receptor was derived from a female donor with early-stage non-small cell lung cancer. CDR3 sequence (DNA): TGTGCCAGCAGGCAAACCGGGACAGGGAATTCACCCCTCCACTTT. Protein: CASRQTGTGNSPLHF.